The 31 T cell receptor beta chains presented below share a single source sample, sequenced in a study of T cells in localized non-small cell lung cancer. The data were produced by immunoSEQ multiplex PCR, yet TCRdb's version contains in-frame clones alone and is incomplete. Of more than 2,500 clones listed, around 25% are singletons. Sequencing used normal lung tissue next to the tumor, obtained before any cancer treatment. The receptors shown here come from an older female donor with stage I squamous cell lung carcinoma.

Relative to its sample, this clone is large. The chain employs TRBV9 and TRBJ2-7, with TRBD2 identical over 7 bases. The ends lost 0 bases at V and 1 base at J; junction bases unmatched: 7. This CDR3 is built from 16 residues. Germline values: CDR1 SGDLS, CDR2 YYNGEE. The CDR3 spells CASSVGGTSASYEQYF. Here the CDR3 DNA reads TGTGCCAGCAGCGTAGGAGGAACTAGCGCGTCCTACGAGCAGTACTTC.

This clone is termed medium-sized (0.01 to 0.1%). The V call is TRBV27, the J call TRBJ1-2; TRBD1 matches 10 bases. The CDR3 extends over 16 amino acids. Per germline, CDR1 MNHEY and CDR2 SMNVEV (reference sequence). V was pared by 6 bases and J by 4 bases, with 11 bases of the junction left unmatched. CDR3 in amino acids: CASRPGTGVGLYGYTF. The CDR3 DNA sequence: TGTGCCAGCAGGCCCGGGACAGGGGTGGGCCTCTATGGCTACACCTTC.

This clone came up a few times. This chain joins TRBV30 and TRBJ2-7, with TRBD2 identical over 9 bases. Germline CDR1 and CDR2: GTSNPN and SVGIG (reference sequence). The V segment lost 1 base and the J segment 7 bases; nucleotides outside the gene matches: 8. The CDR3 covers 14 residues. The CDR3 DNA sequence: TGTGCCTGGAGTGCGAGCGGGAGGTTTGAAGAGCAGTACTTC. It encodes CAWSASGRFEEQYF.

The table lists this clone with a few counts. The CDR3 DNA is TGTGCCAGCAGTGACAATAGCGGGAGGGCCCTCCGTAAGTTCTTC. It specifies CASSDNSGRALRKFF. The rearrangement uses TRBV6-8 and TRBJ2-1, with 11 bases lining up with TRBD2. The CDR3 runs 15 residues. From germline, CDR1 is MNHGY and CDR2 SAAAGT. V shed 5 bases, J shed 14 bases, and the junction held 14 bases outside the gene matches.

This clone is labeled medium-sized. CDR3 bases: TGTGCCAGCAGTGGGGGGGGACCCAGGGTACCCTACGAGCAGTACTTC. Protein product: CASSGGGPRVPYEQYF. The rearrangement links TRBV28 to TRBJ2-7, with 7 bases fitting TRBD2. The trim removed 5 bases at V and 2 bases at J, leaving 12 bases unmatched. CDR1 is MDHEN and CDR2 is SYDVKM in the germline V gene. The CDR3 has 16 residues.

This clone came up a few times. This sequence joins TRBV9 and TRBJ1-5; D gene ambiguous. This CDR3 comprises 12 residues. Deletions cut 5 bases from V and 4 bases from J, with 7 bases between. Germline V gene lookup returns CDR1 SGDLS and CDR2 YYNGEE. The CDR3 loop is CASRQENQPQHF. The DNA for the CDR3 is TGTGCCAGCAGGCAGGAGAATCAGCCCCAGCATTTT.

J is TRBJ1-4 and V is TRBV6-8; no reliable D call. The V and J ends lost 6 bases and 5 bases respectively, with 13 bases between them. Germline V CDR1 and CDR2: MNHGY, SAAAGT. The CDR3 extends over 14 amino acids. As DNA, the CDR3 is TGTGCCAGCAGGCCCCTCCTCCGCAATGAAAAACTGTTTTTT. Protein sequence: CASRPLLRNEKLFF.

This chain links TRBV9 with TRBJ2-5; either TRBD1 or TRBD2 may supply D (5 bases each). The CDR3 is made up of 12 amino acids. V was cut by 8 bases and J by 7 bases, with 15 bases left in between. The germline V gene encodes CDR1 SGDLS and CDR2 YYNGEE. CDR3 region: CASGDGTRTQYF. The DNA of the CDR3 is TGTGCCAGTGGGGACGGGACGAGGACCCAGTACTTC.

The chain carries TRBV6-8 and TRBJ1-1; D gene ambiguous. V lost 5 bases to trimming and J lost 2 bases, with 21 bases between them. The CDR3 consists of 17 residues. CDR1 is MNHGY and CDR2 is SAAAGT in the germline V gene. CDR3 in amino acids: CASSVSAAARFNTEAFF. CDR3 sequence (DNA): TGTGCCAGCAGTGTTTCTGCGGCGGCTAGATTCAACACTGAAGCTTTCTTT.

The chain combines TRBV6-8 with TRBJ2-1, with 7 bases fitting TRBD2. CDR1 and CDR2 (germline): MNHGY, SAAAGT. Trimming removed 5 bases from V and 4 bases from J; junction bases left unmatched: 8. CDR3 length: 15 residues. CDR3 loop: CASSDGAGEYNEQFF. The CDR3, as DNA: TGTGCCAGCAGTGACGGCGCGGGAGAGTACAATGAGCAGTTCTTC.

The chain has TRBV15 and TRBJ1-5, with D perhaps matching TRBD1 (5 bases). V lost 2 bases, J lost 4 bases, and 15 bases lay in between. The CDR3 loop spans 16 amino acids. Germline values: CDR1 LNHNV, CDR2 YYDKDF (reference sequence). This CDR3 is CATSRRARGNNQPQHF. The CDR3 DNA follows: TGTGCCACCAGCAGAAGGGCGAGGGGTAATAATCAGCCCCAGCATTTT.

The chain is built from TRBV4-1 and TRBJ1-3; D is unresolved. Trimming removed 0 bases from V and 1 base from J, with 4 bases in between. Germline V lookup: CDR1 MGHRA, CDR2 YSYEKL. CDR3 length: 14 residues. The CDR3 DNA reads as TGCGCCAGCAGCCAAGAAGGATCTGGAAACACCATATATTTT. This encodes CASSQEGSGNTIYF.

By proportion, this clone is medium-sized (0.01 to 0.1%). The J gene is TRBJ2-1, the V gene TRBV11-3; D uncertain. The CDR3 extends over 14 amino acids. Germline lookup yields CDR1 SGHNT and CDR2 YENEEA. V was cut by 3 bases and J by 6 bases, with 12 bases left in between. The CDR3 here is CASSLQGISNEQFF. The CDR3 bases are TGTGCCAGCAGCTTGCAAGGGATTAGCAATGAGCAGTTCTTC.

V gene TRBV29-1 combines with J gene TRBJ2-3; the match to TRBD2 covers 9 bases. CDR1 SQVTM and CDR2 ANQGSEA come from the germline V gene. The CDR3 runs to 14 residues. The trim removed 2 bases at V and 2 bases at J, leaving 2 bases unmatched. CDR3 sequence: CSVELAGSTDTQYF. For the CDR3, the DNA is TGCAGCGTTGAACTAGCGGGATCCACAGATACGCAGTATTTT.

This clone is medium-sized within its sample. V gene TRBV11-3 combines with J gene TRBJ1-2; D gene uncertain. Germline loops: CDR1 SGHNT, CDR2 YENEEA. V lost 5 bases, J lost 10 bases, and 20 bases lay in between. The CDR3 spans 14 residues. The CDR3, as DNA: TGTGCCAGCAGCCCGACCCTGACCTACCCCGTCTACACCTTC. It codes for CASSPTLTYPVYTF.

CDR3 sequence: CASSPGTSGRSGELFF. The DNA for the CDR3 is TGCGCCAGCAGCCCCGGGACTAGCGGGAGATCCGGGGAGCTGTTTTTT. The chain recombines TRBV5-1 with TRBJ2-2; 14 bases map to TRBD2. The V gene end was trimmed by 4 bases and the J gene end by 6 bases; junction bases not matched to a gene: 5. The CDR3 runs to 16 residues. Germline CDR1 reads SGHRS; CDR2 reads YFSETQ.

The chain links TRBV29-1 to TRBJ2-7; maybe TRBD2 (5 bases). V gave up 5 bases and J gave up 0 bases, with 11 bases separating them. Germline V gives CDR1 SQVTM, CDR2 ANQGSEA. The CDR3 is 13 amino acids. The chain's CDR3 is CSVQTTSSYEQYF. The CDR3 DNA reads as TGCAGCGTTCAGACTACGAGCTCCTACGAGCAGTACTTC.

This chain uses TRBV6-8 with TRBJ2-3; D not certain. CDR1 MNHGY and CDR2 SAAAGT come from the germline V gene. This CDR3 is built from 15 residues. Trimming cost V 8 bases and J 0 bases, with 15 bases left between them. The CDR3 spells CASSAYFSSTDTQYF. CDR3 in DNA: TGTGCCAGCTCTGCATACTTCTCTAGCACAGATACGCAGTATTTT.

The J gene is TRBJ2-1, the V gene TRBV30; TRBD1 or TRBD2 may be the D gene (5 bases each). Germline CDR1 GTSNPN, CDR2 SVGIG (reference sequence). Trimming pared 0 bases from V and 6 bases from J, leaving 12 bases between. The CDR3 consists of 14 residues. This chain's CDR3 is CAWSVSGTGNEQFF. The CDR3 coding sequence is TGTGCCTGGAGTGTAAGTGGGACGGGCAATGAGCAGTTCTTC.

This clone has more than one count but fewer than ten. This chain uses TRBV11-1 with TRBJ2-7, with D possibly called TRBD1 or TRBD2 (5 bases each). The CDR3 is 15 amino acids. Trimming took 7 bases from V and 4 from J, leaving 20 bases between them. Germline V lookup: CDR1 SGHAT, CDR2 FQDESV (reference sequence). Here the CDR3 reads CASTPWGFSDYEQYF. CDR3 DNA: TGTGCCAGCACCCCCTGGGGGTTTTCGGATTACGAGCAGTACTTC.

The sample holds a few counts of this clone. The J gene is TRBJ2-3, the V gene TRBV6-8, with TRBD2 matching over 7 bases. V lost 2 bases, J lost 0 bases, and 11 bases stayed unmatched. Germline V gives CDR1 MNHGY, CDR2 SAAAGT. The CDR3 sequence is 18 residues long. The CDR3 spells CASSYQRGLAESTDTQYF. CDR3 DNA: TGTGCCAGCAGTTACCAAAGGGGTCTAGCGGAGAGCACAGATACGCAGTATTTT.

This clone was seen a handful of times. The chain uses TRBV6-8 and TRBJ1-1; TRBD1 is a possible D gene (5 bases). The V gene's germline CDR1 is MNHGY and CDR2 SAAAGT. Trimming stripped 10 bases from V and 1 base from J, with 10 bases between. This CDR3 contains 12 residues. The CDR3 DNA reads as TGTGCCATCGGGGGGGGGAACACTGAAGCTTTCTTT. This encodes CAIGGGNTEAFF.

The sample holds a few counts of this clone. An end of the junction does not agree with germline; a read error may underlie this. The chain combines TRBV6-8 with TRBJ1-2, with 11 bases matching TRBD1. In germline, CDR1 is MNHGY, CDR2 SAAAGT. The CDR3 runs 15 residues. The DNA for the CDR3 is TGTGCCATCAGTGCGGGGACAGGGGGAGGCTATGGCTACACCTTC. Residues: CAISAGTGGGYGYTF.

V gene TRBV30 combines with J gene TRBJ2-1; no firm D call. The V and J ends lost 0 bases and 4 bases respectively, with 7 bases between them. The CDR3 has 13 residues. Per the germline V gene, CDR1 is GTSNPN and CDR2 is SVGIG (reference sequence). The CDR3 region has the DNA TGTGCCTGGAGTGTAGGCAGATACAATGAGCAGTTCTTC. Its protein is CAWSVGRYNEQFF.

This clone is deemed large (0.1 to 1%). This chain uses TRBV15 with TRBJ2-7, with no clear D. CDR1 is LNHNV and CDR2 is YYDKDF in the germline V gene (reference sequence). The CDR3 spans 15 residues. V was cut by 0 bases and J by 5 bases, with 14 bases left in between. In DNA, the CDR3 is TGTGCCACCAGCAGAGATAACCGGGCCATCGACGAGCAGTACTTC. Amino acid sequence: CATSRDNRAIDEQYF.

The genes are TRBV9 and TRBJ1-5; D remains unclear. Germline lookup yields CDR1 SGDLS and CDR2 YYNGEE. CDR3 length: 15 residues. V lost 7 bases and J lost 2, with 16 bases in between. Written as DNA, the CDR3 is TGTGCCAGCTCCGTAGGTTACCAGGGCAATCAGCCCCAGCATTTT. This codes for CASSVGYQGNQPQHF.

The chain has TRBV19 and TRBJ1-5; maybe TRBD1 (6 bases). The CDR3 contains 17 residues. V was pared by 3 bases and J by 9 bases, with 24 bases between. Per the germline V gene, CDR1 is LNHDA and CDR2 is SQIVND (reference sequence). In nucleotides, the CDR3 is TGTGCCAGTAGTATCTCAGTGGGACATTCGATGAGAGGGCCCCAGCATTTT. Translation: CASSISVGHSMRGPQHF. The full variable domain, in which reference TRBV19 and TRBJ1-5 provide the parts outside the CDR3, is DGGITQSPKYLFRKEGQNVTLSCEQNLNHDAMYWYRQDPGQGLRLIYYSQIVNDFQKGDIAEGYSVSREKKESFPLTVTSAQKNPTAFYLCASSISVGHSMRGPQHFGDGTRLSIL.

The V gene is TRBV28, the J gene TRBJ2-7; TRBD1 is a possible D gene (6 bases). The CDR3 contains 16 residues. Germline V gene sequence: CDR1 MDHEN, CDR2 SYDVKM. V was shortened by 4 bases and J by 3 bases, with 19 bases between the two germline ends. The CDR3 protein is CASSSPGQTGYYEQYF. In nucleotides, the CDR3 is TGTGCCAGCAGTTCCCCCGGACAGACTGGGTACTACGAGCAGTACTTC. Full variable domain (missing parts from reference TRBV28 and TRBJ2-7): DVKVTQSSRYLVKRTGEKVFLECVQDMDHENMFWYRQDPGLGLRLIYFSYDVKMKEKGDIPEGYSVSREKKERFSLILESASTNQTSMYLCASSSPGQTGYYEQYFGPGTRLTVT.

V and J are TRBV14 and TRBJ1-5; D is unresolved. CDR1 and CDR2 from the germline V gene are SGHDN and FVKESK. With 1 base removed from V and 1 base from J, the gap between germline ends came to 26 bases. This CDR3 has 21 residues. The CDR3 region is CASSQARLGQTPRPSNQPQHF. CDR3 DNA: TGTGCCAGCAGCCAAGCCCGCCTAGGGCAGACCCCCCGGCCGAGCAATCAGCCCCAGCATTTT.

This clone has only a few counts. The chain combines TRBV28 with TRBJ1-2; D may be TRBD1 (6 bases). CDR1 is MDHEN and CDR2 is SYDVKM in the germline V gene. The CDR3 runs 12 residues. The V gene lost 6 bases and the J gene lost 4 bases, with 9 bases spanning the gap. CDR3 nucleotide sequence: TGTGCCAGCAGGGCACAGGGCTATGGCTACACCTTC. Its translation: CASRAQGYGYTF.

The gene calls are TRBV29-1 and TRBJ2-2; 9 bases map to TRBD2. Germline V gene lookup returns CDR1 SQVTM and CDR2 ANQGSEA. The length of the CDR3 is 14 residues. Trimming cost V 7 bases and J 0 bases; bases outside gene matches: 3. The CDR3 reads CSARTSANTGELFF. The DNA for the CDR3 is TGCAGCGCAAGGACTAGCGCGAACACCGGGGAGCTGTTTTTT.